This passage covers 30 T cell receptor beta chains from one sample sequenced in a study of blood T cell repertoires in COVID-19. Measured with immunoSEQ multiplex PCR; TCRdb has only the in-frame clones, and not every one. In the table there are 310,000 or so clones, more than 70% of which are singletons. The source material was peripheral blood. The receptors stem from a woman younger than 45 with COVID-19, enrolled during active disease.

The chain joins TRBV21-1 to TRBJ2-7; TRBD2 is the table's D call and was not checked against the DNA. TRBV21-1 is classified as a pseudogene. This CDR3 spans 17 amino acids. The CDR3 DNA is TGTGCCAGCAGCAAAGACGGGCGCGGGAGTGTTACTTACGAGCAGTACTTC. This codes for CASSKDGRGSVTYEQYF.

The chain recombines TRBV9 with TRBJ2-1; 12 nucleotides match TRBD2. Germline CDR1 reads SGDLS; CDR2 reads YYNGEE. Germline trimming cut 3 bases from V and 10 bases from J; bases unmatched to any gene: 8. The CDR3 is made up of 15 amino acids. The CDR3 region is CASSAGTSGSGEQFF. As DNA, the CDR3 is TGTGCCAGCAGCGCAGGGACTAGCGGGTCAGGAGAGCAGTTCTTC.

This chain connects TRBV6-1 to TRBJ2-7; D perhaps matches TRBD2 (6 bases). The V end was cut by 4 bases, the J end by 8 bases, with 24 bases between. CDR3 length: 16 residues. The germline CDR1 and CDR2 sequences are MNHNS and SASEGT. CDR3 nucleotides: TGTGCCAGCAGTGGCATCGGGGGATCCCCCCTTGGGCAGCAGTACTTC. This translates into CASSGIGGSPLGQQYF.

The CDR3 bases are TGTGCCACCAGCAGAGATTCTGGGGGCAGGGGTGGTGGCTACACCTTC. Its protein is CATSRDSGGRGGGYTF. The chain recombines TRBV15 with TRBJ1-2; TRBD1 is a possible D gene (6 bases). In germline, CDR1 is LNHNV, CDR2 YYDKDF (reference sequence). The CDR3 extends over 16 amino acids. The V end was cut by 0 bases, the J end by 7 bases, with 18 bases between.

The V gene is TRBV6-5, the J gene TRBJ1-1, with D perhaps matching TRBD1 (5 bases). CDR1 and CDR2 from the germline V gene are MNHEY and SVGAGI. The V end lost 0 bases, the J end lost 8 bases, and 13 bases lay between the germline ends. This CDR3 spans 14 amino acids. The CDR3 reads CASSYSKGRGEAFF. For the CDR3, the DNA is TGTGCCAGCAGTTACTCGAAGGGGAGGGGCGAAGCTTTCTTT.

J is TRBJ1-2 and V is TRBV28, with D hard to call. This CDR3 is built from 12 residues. From germline, CDR1 is MDHEN and CDR2 SYDVKM. Between the trimmed V and J ends, which lost 4 bases and 8 bases, there was a span of 11 bases. CDR3 sequence: CASSYRVGGYTF. CDR3 in DNA: TGTGCCAGCAGTTATCGGGTTGGGGGCTACACCTTC.

The V gene is TRBV25-1, the J gene TRBJ1-2; the D gene is possibly TRBD1 (6 bases). Germline V gives CDR1 MGHDK, CDR2 SYGVNS. The CDR3 totals 14 residues. V was cut by 2 bases and J by 5 bases, with 12 bases left in between. This CDR3 reads CASSEGGLTYGYTF. The CDR3 DNA is TGTGCCAGCAGTGAAGGGGGCCTTACTTATGGCTACACCTTC.

The chain recombines TRBV7-3 with TRBJ2-3; maybe TRBD1 (5 bases). Germline V lookup: CDR1 SGHTA, CDR2 FQGTGA. Trimming took off 6 bases at V and 2 bases at J, with 9 bases between the two ends. The CDR3 length is 13 residues. CDR3 sequence reads: CASSRQNTDTQYF. In DNA, the CDR3 is TGTGCCAGCAGTCGACAGAACACAGATACGCAGTATTTT.

The chain joins TRBV27 to TRBJ2-7; 9 bases are a match to TRBD2. V was pared by 6 bases and J by 4 bases, with 4 bases of the junction left unmatched. CDR3 length: 13 amino acids. Germline V gene data show CDR1 as MNHEY and CDR2 as SMNVEV (reference sequence). The CDR3 here is CASSRTSVYEQYF. CDR3 nucleotide sequence: TGTGCCAGCAGCCGGACTAGCGTGTACGAGCAGTACTTC.

The sample holds one count of this clone. The chain joins TRBV6-6 to TRBJ1-5; D is unclear. Germline V gene data show CDR1 as MNHNY and CDR2 as SVGAGI (reference sequence). The V end was cut by 3 bases, the J end by 1 base, with 10 bases between. The CDR3 sequence is 15 residues long. Written as DNA, the CDR3 is TGTGCCAGCAGTTATTGGGCACAGAGCAATCAGCCCCAGCATTTT. This translates into CASSYWAQSNQPQHF.

This clone came up once. The rearrangement links TRBV27 to TRBJ1-2, with D perhaps TRBD1 (6 bases). The V gene lost 5 bases and the J gene lost 6 bases, with 13 bases spanning the gap. Germline CDR1 reads MNHEY; CDR2 reads SMNVEV (reference sequence). The CDR3 is 13 amino acids. The CDR3 DNA is TGTGCCAGCAGTAAGGACAGTTGGAATGGCTACACCTTC. Its protein product is CASSKDSWNGYTF.

Here the CDR3 DNA reads TGCGCCAGCAGCCCCGCTGGAGGCTATGAGCAGTTCTTC. It is translated as CASSPAGGYEQFF. The rearrangement uses TRBV5-1 and TRBJ2-1; possibly TRBD2 for D (5 bases). V was shortened by 4 bases and J by 8 bases, with 13 bases between the two germline ends. There are 13 residues in the CDR3. Germline V gene sequence: CDR1 SGHRS, CDR2 YFSETQ.

V gene TRBV21-1 combines with J gene TRBJ2-7; the tabulated D call, TRBD2, remains unverified against the DNA. TRBV21-1 is annotated as a pseudogene. This CDR3 comprises 16 residues. The CDR3 reads CASSKSQLAKTYEQYF. Here the CDR3 DNA reads TGTGCCAGCAGCAAATCGCAACTAGCCAAAACCTACGAGCAGTACTTC.

The gene calls are TRBV28 and TRBJ1-4, with D possibly TRBD1 on 6 matching bases. The V gene lost 2 bases and the J gene lost 5 bases, with 12 bases spanning the gap. Germline CDR1 is MDHEN and CDR2 is SYDVKM. The length of the CDR3 is 15 residues. The CDR3 nucleotides are TGTGCCAGCAGTTTACCTGGGGGCGAAAATGAAAAACTGTTTTTT. Encoded protein: CASSLPGGENEKLFF.

This clone has a single count. The chain has TRBV19 and TRBJ1-1; no definite D call. Between the trimmed V and J ends, which lost 7 bases and 8 bases, there was a span of 17 bases. This CDR3 contains 13 residues. Germline V gene data show CDR1 as LNHDA and CDR2 as SQIVND (reference sequence). The CDR3 protein is CASIGVGRAEAFF. In DNA, the CDR3 is TGTGCCAGTATCGGCGTAGGGCGGGCGGAAGCTTTCTTT.

This chain joins TRBV5-6 and TRBJ1-1; 7 nucleotides line up with TRBD1. V was clipped by 2 bases and J by 0 bases; unmatched bases: 10. Germline loops: CDR1 SGHDT, CDR2 YYEEEE. The CDR3 has 17 residues. CDR3: CASSLRQGWAMNTEAFF. The CDR3, as DNA: TGTGCCAGCAGCTTACGACAGGGATGGGCGATGAACACTGAAGCTTTCTTT.

This chain links TRBV6-5 with TRBJ1-3; the D gene is possibly TRBD1 (6 bases). CDR1 is MNHEY, CDR2 SVGAGI, per germline. V was trimmed by 5 bases and J by 2 bases, leaving 10 bases between them. This CDR3 spans 14 amino acids. The CDR3 DNA follows: TGTGCCAGCAGTAATCACAGGGCTGGAAACACCATATATTTT. Protein product: CASSNHRAGNTIYF.

V and J are TRBV14 and TRBJ1-2; 9 bases align to TRBD1. Germline CDR1 SGHDN, CDR2 FVKESK. The CDR3 length is 13 residues. Losses at the gene ends were 4 bases for V and 4 bases for J; bases not matched to a gene: 1. For the CDR3, the DNA is TGTGCCAGCAGCCGGGACAGGGTCTATGGCTACACCTTC. The encoded protein is CASSRDRVYGYTF.

This chain links TRBV5-1 with TRBJ1-2; 7 bases are shared with TRBD1. Trimming cost V 3 bases and J 3 bases; bases outside gene matches: 2. CDR3 length: 13 amino acids. Germline loops: CDR1 SGHRS, CDR2 YFSETQ. The CDR3 here is CASSSQGDYGYTF. CDR3 bases: TGCGCCAGCAGCTCCCAGGGGGACTATGGCTACACCTTC.

The genes are TRBV5-4 and TRBJ2-5, with 10 bases identical to TRBD2. The V gene end was trimmed by 2 bases and the J gene end by 13 bases; junction bases not matched to a gene: 14. The CDR3 is made up of 15 amino acids. The germline CDR1 and CDR2 sequences are SGHNT and YYREEE (reference sequence). The CDR3 region has the DNA TGTGCCAGCAGCTTCGAGGCGATAGCGGGGGGTCCGAGGTACTTC. Its translation is CASSFEAIAGGPRYF. The variable domain in full, completed from reference TRBV5-4 and TRBJ2-5, reads ETGVTQSPTHLIKTRGQQVTLRCSSQSGHNTVSWYQQALGQGPQFIFQYYREEENGRGNFPPRFSGLQFPNYSSELNVNALELDDSALYLCASSFEAIAGGPRYFGPGTRLLVL.

The rearrangement joins TRBV19 to TRBJ2-7, with 12 bases fitting TRBD2. Germline lookup yields CDR1 LNHDA and CDR2 SQIVND (reference sequence). This CDR3 comprises 15 residues. Trimming took 10 bases from V and 3 from J; bases not matched to a gene: 10. The CDR3 sequence: CATTDRTSGNYEQYF. The CDR3 bases are TGTGCCACCACCGACCGGACTAGCGGGAACTACGAGCAGTACTTC.

The chain has TRBV28 and TRBJ2-7; TRBD1 agrees at 11 bases. The V gene end was trimmed by 6 bases and the J gene end by 7 bases; junction bases not matched to a gene: 8. The CDR3 totals 14 residues. CDR1 and CDR2 (germline): MDHEN, SYDVKM. CDR3 nucleotide sequence: TGTGCCAGCAGAGAACAAGGGACAGGGGGAGAGCAGTACTTC. Encoded protein: CASREQGTGGEQYF.

V gene TRBV23-1 combines with J gene TRBJ2-3; 9 bases fit TRBD1. TRBV23-1 is recorded as an ORF, its role being uncertain. The CDR3 extends over 16 amino acids. V trimming: 2 bases; J trimming: 0 bases; junction bases outside the gene matches: 3. DNA of the CDR3: TGCGCCAGCAGTCAAAGGGGACAGGGTAGCACAGATACGCAGTATTTT. The encoded protein is CASSQRGQGSTDTQYF.

V gene TRBV28 combines with J gene TRBJ2-7, with 7 positions matching TRBD1. The germline V gene has CDR1 MDHEN and CDR2 SYDVKM. J was trimmed by 4 bases and V by 6 bases; bases with no gene match: 12. This CDR3 contains 15 residues. The CDR3 is CASSTRQGGGYEQYF. In DNA form, the CDR3 reads TGTGCCAGCAGCACCCGACAGGGTGGTGGATACGAGCAGTACTTC. The full variable domain, with the rest looked up from reference TRBV28 and TRBJ2-7, is DVKVTQSSRYLVKRTGEKVFLECVQDMDHENMFWYRQDPGLGLRLIYFSYDVKMKEKGDIPEGYSVSREKKERFSLILESASTNQTSMYLCASSTRQGGGYEQYFGPGTRLTVT.

The chain combines TRBV5-6 with TRBJ2-5; D might be TRBD1 (5 bases). There are 16 residues in the CDR3. The germline gives CDR1 SGHDT, CDR2 YYEEEE. The ends were cut back, 4 bases at V and 2 bases at J, with 18 bases in the middle. The CDR3 DNA sequence: TGTGCCAGCAGCGACCCAAGACAGACGCCACAAGAGACCCAGTACTTC. Protein: CASSDPRQTPQETQYF. The variable domain in full, with the rest retrieved from reference TRBV5-6 and TRBJ2-5, is DAGVTQSPTHLIKTRGQQVTLRCSPKSGHDTVSWYQQALGQGPQFIFQYYEEEERQRGNFPDRFSGHQFPNYSSELNVNALLLGDSALYLCASSDPRQTPQETQYFGPGTRLLVL.

This clone was counted between two and nine times. This chain joins TRBV6-4 and TRBJ2-3, with D maybe TRBD2 (6 bases). CDR3 length equals 15 residues. The ends were cut back, 0 bases at V and 1 base at J, with 8 bases in the middle. CDR1 is MRHNA and CDR2 is SNTAGT in the germline V gene. The CDR3 DNA is TGTGCCAGCAGTGACTCGGCTAGCGGCACAGATACGCAGTATTTT. Protein sequence: CASSDSASGTDTQYF.

The V call is TRBV30, the J call TRBJ2-1; D unresolved. V lost 0 bases to trimming and J lost 6 bases, with 6 bases between them. CDR3 length equals 12 residues. Germline V gene lookup returns CDR1 GTSNPN and CDR2 SVGIG (reference sequence). The CDR3 loop is CAWSVLGNEQFF. The CDR3 nucleotides read TGTGCCTGGAGTGTTCTAGGCAATGAGCAGTTCTTC.

The gene calls are TRBV5-1 and TRBJ2-3; a weak D match, TRBD1 (5 bases). CDR3 length: 13 residues. Trimming took off 1 base at V and 4 bases at J, with 7 bases between the two ends. Looked up from germline, CDR1 is SGHRS and CDR2 is YFSETQ. The CDR3 DNA follows: TGCGCCAGCAGCTTGCTAGGGGCAGATACGCAGTATTTT. Translated: CASSLLGADTQYF. Full variable domain (missing parts from reference TRBV5-1 and TRBJ2-3): KAGVTQTPRYLIKTRGQQVTLSCSPISGHRSVSWYQQTPGQGLQFLFEYFSETQRNKGNFPGRFSGRQFSNSRSEMNVSTLELGDSALYLCASSLLGADTQYFGPGTRLTVL.

Turning to this clone: At one end, the junction sequence differs from germline, possibly due to a read error. This chain uses TRBV18 with TRBJ2-2; 11 nucleotides align to TRBD2. This CDR3 has 15 residues. Germline CDR1 is KGHSH and CDR2 is LQKENI. CDR3 amino acids: CASSPLAGVGGELFF. CDR3 DNA sequence: TGTGCCAGCTCGCCACTAGCGGGAGTAGGCGGGGAGCTGTTTTTT. The whole variable domain, remainder taken from reference TRBV18 and TRBJ2-2, is NAGVMQNPRHLVRRRGQEARLRCSPMKGHSHVYWYRQLPEEGLKFMVYLQKENIIDESGMPKERFSAEFPKEGPSILRIQQVVRGDSAAYFCASSPLAGVGGELFFGEGSRLTVL.

The chain uses TRBV7-2 and TRBJ2-4; D might be TRBD1 (6 bases). The CDR3 consists of 15 residues. Germline assignment: CDR1 SGHTA and CDR2 FQGNSA. With 2 bases removed from V and 9 bases from J, the gap between germline ends came to 17 bases. The CDR3 DNA follows: TGTGCCAGCAGCTTAAACCCTTTACAGGGTTCCATTCAGTACTTC. Translation gives CASSLNPLQGSIQYF.